The clone carrying this T cell receptor (beta chain) was found a few times. The antigen is not known. These data originate in a study of T-cell memory formation after mild COVID-19. After 5'RACE with constant-segment primers, TCR alpha and TCR beta cDNA libraries carrying sample barcodes and UMIs were obtained. TCRdb reanalysed the 5' RACE reads using MiXCR and keeps one entry per CDR3 protein. The table includes just over 300,000 distinct CDR3 sequences, approximately 19% detected once. Trimming took 7 bases from V and 5 from J, leaving 17 bases between them. The CDR3 covers 14 residues. Overall study results and limits: A subset of responding clones appeared in pre-infection memory, suggesting cross-reactive memory joined.

Sample: PBMCs or a T cell subset sorted from them (not recorded which). This receptor was identified in a young man who had mild COVID-19 (a few samples of this study predate the infection). Cell type and time point are not known. The chain uses TRBV12-3 or TRBV12-4 and TRBJ2-5; tentatively, D is TRBD1 or TRBD2 (5 bases each). In nucleotides, the CDR3 is TGTGCCAGCACCTCGGGGCAGCGCCGGGAGACCCAGTACTTC. It translates to CASTSGQRRETQYF.